The next 25 T cell receptor beta chains were all read from a single sample in a study of cytomegalovirus exposure and HLA in healthy donors. Primers for the PCR totalled 60 Vbeta and 13 Jbeta. Clones were read by immunoSEQ multiplex PCR, and TCRdb kept only the in-frame ones, dropping some. The sample lists about 160,000 clones; 70% to 80% were seen once. Sample: PBMCs. These receptor sequences come from a human donor in good health.

This chain joins TRBV7-2 and TRBJ2-3; 7 bases fit TRBD2. Germline CDR1 SGHTA, CDR2 FQGNSA. The CDR3 is 14 amino acids. After removal of 5 bases from V and 5 bases from J, the junction contained 7 bases not matched to a gene. CDR3 DNA sequence: TGTGCCAGCAGCCGACTAGCAACTCGAGATACGCAGTATTTT. Protein: CASSRLATRDTQYF. Filled out from reference TRBV7-2 and TRBJ2-3, the complete variable domain reads GAGVSQSPSNKVTEKGKDVELRCDPISGHTALYWYRQSLGQGLEFLIYFQGNSAPDKSGLPSDRFSAERTGGSVSTLTIQRTQQEDSAVYLCASSRLATRDTQYFGPGTRLTVL.

The chain employs TRBV6-1 and TRBJ1-1; 8 bases are shared with TRBD1. The germline CDR1 and CDR2 sequences are MNHNS and SASEGT. V shed 6 bases, J shed 8 bases, and the junction held 8 bases outside the gene matches. This CDR3 spans 13 amino acids. CDR3 amino acids: CASSVSRDREAFF. The CDR3 DNA sequence: TGTGCCAGCAGCGTTAGCCGGGACAGGGAAGCTTTCTTT.

The genes are TRBV4-2 and TRBJ2-5; 10 nucleotides align to TRBD2. Germline-derived CDR1 and CDR2 are LGHNA and YNFKEQ. With 1 base clipped from V and 5 bases from J, the junction kept 4 bases outside the gene matches. The CDR3 spans 15 residues. The DNA of the CDR3 is TGTGCCAGCAGCCAAGGGGCTAGCGGGAGCGAGACCCAGTACTTC. Residues: CASSQGASGSETQYF.

This sequence joins TRBV2 and TRBJ2-1; 9 positions match TRBD2. Germline CDR1 SNHLY, CDR2 FYNNEI. The CDR3 contains 17 residues. The junction had 19 bases not matched to a gene; V was cut back by 10 bases and J by 6 bases. For the CDR3, the DNA is TGTGCCACCCCCGGGGAAGGGGCGGGAGGGCCGAGCAATGAGCAGTTCTTC. This encodes CATPGEGAGGPSNEQFF.

V and J are TRBV7-2 and TRBJ2-3; 10 bases fit TRBD2. Germline CDR1 and CDR2: SGHTA and FQGNSA. This CDR3 has 15 residues. Germline trimming cut 5 bases from V and 2 bases from J; bases unmatched to any gene: 4. CDR3 protein: CASSPGLADTDTQYF. CDR3 coding DNA: TGTGCCAGCAGCCCCGGACTAGCGGACACAGATACGCAGTATTTT.

J is TRBJ2-1 and V is TRBV2; 7 bases are a match to TRBD1. The V segment lost 6 bases and the J segment 4 bases; nucleotides outside the gene matches: 6. Germline loops: CDR1 SNHLY, CDR2 FYNNEI. CDR3 length: 14 residues. The CDR3, as DNA: TGTGCCAGCAGCCCCTCGACAGGGTACAATGAGCAGTTCTTC. Translating gives CASSPSTGYNEQFF.

The V and J genes are TRBV7-9 and TRBJ1-1; weak D call: TRBD1 (5 bases). This CDR3 contains 12 residues. V was trimmed by 5 bases and J by 1 base, leaving 5 bases between them. Germline V gives CDR1 SEHNR, CDR2 FQNEAQ (reference sequence). CDR3 region: CASSDRNTEAFF. The CDR3 DNA reads TGTGCCAGCAGCGACAGGAACACTGAAGCTTTCTTT.

V and J are TRBV6-5 and TRBJ2-2; D may be TRBD1 (6 bases). The CDR3 extends over 14 amino acids. V lost 6 bases and J lost 1, with 9 bases in between. Germline CDR1 reads MNHEY; CDR2 reads SVGAGI. This chain's CDR3 is CASRHRVNTGELFF. The CDR3 DNA is TGTGCCAGCAGACACAGGGTGAACACCGGGGAGCTGTTTTTT.

In its sample, this clone was seen a few times. The chain has TRBV7-9 and TRBJ2-3, with TRBD2 matching over 10 bases. Germline V CDR1 and CDR2: SEHNR, FQNEAQ (reference sequence). The CDR3 extends over 16 amino acids. Trimming took 4 bases from V and 3 from J; bases not matched to a gene: 7. The CDR3: CASSSSGGVWTDTQYF. The CDR3 nucleotides read TGTGCCAGCAGCTCTAGCGGGGGAGTGTGGACAGATACGCAGTATTTT. The full variable domain, in which reference TRBV7-9 and TRBJ2-3 provide the parts outside the CDR3, is DTGVSQNPRHKITKRGQNVTFRCDPISEHNRLYWYRQTLGQGPEFLTYFQNEAQLEKSRLLSDRFSAERPKGSFSTLEIQRTEQGDSAMYLCASSSSGGVWTDTQYFGPGTRLTVL.

The rearrangement joins TRBV4-3 to TRBJ2-7, with D tentatively TRBD2 (6 bases). CDR1 is LGHNA, CDR2 YSLEER, per germline. Deletions cut 1 base from V and 7 bases from J, with 11 bases between. The CDR3 contains 13 residues. CDR3 in amino acids: CASSQGDGGEQYF. In nucleotides, the CDR3 is TGCGCCAGCAGCCAAGGTGATGGGGGGGAGCAGTACTTC.

CDR3 nucleotide sequence: TGCGCCAGCAGTGAGCCCTTAACAGGTTCTAACTATGGCTACACCTTC. It translates to CASSEPLTGSNYGYTF. V and J are TRBV10-1 and TRBJ1-2; maybe TRBD1 (5 bases). Between the trimmed V and J ends, which lost 2 bases and 0 bases, there was a span of 13 bases. CDR1 is WNHNN and CDR2 is SYGVQD in the germline V gene (reference sequence). The CDR3 is 16 residues long.

V usage is TRBV10-2 and J usage is TRBJ2-7; 7 bases match TRBD2. Germline V gives CDR1 WSHSY, CDR2 SAAADI. The junction had 6 bases not matched to a gene; V was cut back by 7 bases and J by 0 bases. The CDR3 length is 14 residues. The CDR3 DNA follows: TGCGCCAGCAATGGCCGCGGGAGCTCCTACGAGCAGTACTTC. Its translation: CASNGRGSSYEQYF.

The chain uses TRBV19 and TRBJ1-4; D may be TRBD1 (5 bases). Trimming stripped 5 bases from V and 8 bases from J, with 12 bases between. From germline, CDR1 is LNHDA and CDR2 SQIVND (reference sequence). The CDR3 loop spans 13 amino acids. This CDR3 reads CASSAGNDEKLFF. The DNA of the CDR3 is TGTGCCAGTAGTGCAGGGAATGACGAAAAACTGTTTTTT.

The J gene is TRBJ2-3, the V gene TRBV5-1; 7 positions agree with TRBD2. Germline V gives CDR1 SGHRS, CDR2 YFSETQ. CDR3 length: 15 amino acids. The J segment lost 0 bases and the V segment lost 2 bases, leaving 3 bases of the junction unmatched. CDR3 in amino acids: CASSFGLVSTDTQYF. The CDR3 nucleotides are TGCGCCAGCAGCTTTGGACTAGTAAGCACAGATACGCAGTATTTT.

This chain connects TRBV20-1 to TRBJ2-1, with 8 bases identical to TRBD1. Germline V gene data show CDR1 as DFQATT and CDR2 as SNEGSKA (reference sequence). V was pared by 5 bases and J by 7 bases, with 1 base of the junction left unmatched. The CDR3 contains 11 residues. The CDR3 DNA sequence: TGCAGTGCTTACAGGGGGAATGAGCAGTTCTTC. This translates into CSAYRGNEQFF.

The chain joins TRBV5-4 to TRBJ1-5; 7 bases align to TRBD1. The V and J ends lost 0 bases and 7 bases, in that order; junction bases with no gene match: 1. The germline gives CDR1 SGHNT, CDR2 YYREEE (reference sequence). The CDR3 covers 13 residues. CDR3 in DNA: TGTGCCAGCAGCTTGGACAGGGGCCAGCCCCAGCATTTT. Translating gives CASSLDRGQPQHF.

This clone was counted between two and nine times. This chain joins TRBV10-3 and TRBJ1-1, with TRBD1 matching over 8 bases. The CDR3 loop spans 13 amino acids. CDR1 is ENHRY and CDR2 is SYGVKD in the germline V gene. V trimming: 11 bases; J trimming: 3 bases; junction bases outside the gene matches: 8. The CDR3 region has the DNA TGTGCCTCAGCCGCGGACAGGGACACTGAAGCTTTCTTT. Its protein is CASAADRDTEAFF.

This clone was recorded only once. CDR3 DNA: TGTGCCAGCAGCTTGTCCGGGACTAGGGATCACAAGCAGTACTTC. Translated, it gives CASSLSGTRDHKQYF. The V call is TRBV7-2, the J call TRBJ2-7, with 8 bases matching TRBD2. CDR3 length: 15 amino acids. Per the germline V gene, CDR1 is SGHTA and CDR2 is FQGNSA. Germline trimming cut 3 bases from V and 8 bases from J; bases unmatched to any gene: 12.

The CDR3 protein is CASSFSGGDTQYF. The CDR3, as DNA: TGTGCCAGCAGTTTTTCCGGAGGAGATACGCAGTATTTT. The chain combines TRBV27 with TRBJ2-3; TRBD2 might be the D (5 bases). The CDR3 has 13 amino acids. Deletions cut 3 bases from V and 5 bases from J, with 9 bases between. Germline CDR1 reads MNHEY; CDR2 reads SMNVEV (reference sequence).

The rearrangement joins TRBV25-1 to TRBJ2-5; tentatively, D is TRBD1 (6 bases). V lost 0 bases to trimming and J lost 3 bases, with 20 bases between them. There are 18 residues in the CDR3. The V gene's germline CDR1 is MGHDK and CDR2 SYGVNS. The CDR3 nucleotides read TGTGCCAGCAGTGAATATGCCCTCCGAATGGCAGGGGAAGAGACCCAGTACTTC. The encoded protein is CASSEYALRMAGEETQYF.

The chain joins TRBV2 to TRBJ2-1; weak D call: TRBD2 (6 bases). This CDR3 is 15 amino acids long. Trimming stripped 4 bases from V and 2 bases from J, with 12 bases between. Germline CDR1 SNHLY, CDR2 FYNNEI. In nucleotides, the CDR3 is TGTGCCAGCAGTGGTCTAGCGCTTACCTACAATGAGCAGTTCTTC. Translating it yields CASSGLALTYNEQFF. Full variable domain (outside the CDR3, taken from reference TRBV2 and TRBJ2-1): EPEVTQTPSHQVTQMGQEVILRCVPISNHLYFYWYRQILGQKVEFLVSFYNNEISEKSEIFDDQFSVERPDGSNFTLKIRSTKLEDSAMYFCASSGLALTYNEQFFGPGTRLTVL.

The rearrangement uses TRBV9 and TRBJ2-3; 11 bases align to TRBD2. V lost 5 bases and J lost 6; bases outside the gene matches: 17. This CDR3 contains 18 residues. Germline-derived CDR1 and CDR2 are SGDLS and YYNGEE. The CDR3 reads CASSLGTSGPVDADTQYF. The CDR3 coding sequence is TGTGCCAGCAGTCTCGGGACTAGCGGCCCTGTCGACGCCGATACGCAGTATTTT. The variable domain in full, completed from reference TRBV9 and TRBJ2-3, reads DSGVTQTPKHLITATGQRVTLRCSPRSGDLSVYWYQQSLDQGLQFLIQYYNGEERAKGNILERFSAQQFPDLHSELNLSSLELGDSALYFCASSLGTSGPVDADTQYFGPGTRLTVL.

This rearrangement joins TRBV19 to TRBJ1-5; 9 nucleotides match TRBD1. The CDR3 spans 17 residues. The junction had 8 bases not matched to a gene; V was cut back by 0 bases and J by 5 bases. CDR1 LNHDA and CDR2 SQIVND come from the germline V gene (reference sequence). The CDR3 DNA is TGTGCCAGTAGTATAGATACCCCGGGACAGGGTCATCAGCCCCAGCATTTT. Encoded protein: CASSIDTPGQGHQPQHF. The whole variable domain, remainder taken from reference TRBV19 and TRBJ1-5, is DGGITQSPKYLFRKEGQNVTLSCEQNLNHDAMYWYRQDPGQGLRLIYYSQIVNDFQKGDIAEGYSVSREKKESFPLTVTSAQKNPTAFYLCASSIDTPGQGHQPQHFGDGTRLSIL.

The chain uses TRBV6-5 and TRBJ2-3; weak D call: TRBD1 (5 bases). Per germline, CDR1 MNHEY and CDR2 SVGAGI. There are 14 residues in the CDR3. Trimming stripped 6 bases from V and 0 bases from J, with 10 bases between. CDR3 residues: CASSPTASTDTQYF. The CDR3 region has the DNA TGTGCCAGCAGCCCGACAGCAAGCACAGATACGCAGTATTTT.

CDR3 protein: CASSRAGPMNTEAFF. The DNA for the CDR3 is TGTGCCAGCAGCCGGGCGGGTCCCATGAACACTGAAGCTTTCTTT. The chain joins TRBV6-6 to TRBJ1-1; no firm D call. CDR3 length: 15 residues. The V and J ends lost 6 bases and 0 bases respectively, with 14 bases between them. Germline V gene data show CDR1 as MNHNY and CDR2 as SVGAGI (reference sequence).